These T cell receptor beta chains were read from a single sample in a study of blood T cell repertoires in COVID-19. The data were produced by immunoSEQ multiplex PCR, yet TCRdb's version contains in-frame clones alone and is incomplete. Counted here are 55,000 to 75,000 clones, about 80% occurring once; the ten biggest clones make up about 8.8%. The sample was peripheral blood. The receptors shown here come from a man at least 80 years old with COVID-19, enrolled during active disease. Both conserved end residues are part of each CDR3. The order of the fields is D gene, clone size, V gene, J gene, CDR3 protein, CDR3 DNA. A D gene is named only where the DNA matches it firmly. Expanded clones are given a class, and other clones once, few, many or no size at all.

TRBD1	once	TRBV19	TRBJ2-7	CASSAQGDRSEQYF	TGTGCCAGTAGTGCCCAGGGGGACCGGTCCGAGCAGTACTTC
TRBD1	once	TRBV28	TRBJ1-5	CASSSGTGGNNQPQHF	TGTGCCAGCAGTTCAGGGACAGGGGGGAACAATCAGCCCCAGCATTTT
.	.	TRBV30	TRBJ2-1	CAWSVGQLVYNEQFF	TGTGCCTGGAGTGTAGGCCAGCTAGTCTACAATGAGCAGTTCTTC
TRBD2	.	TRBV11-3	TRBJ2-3	CASSLGVSGETDTQYF	TGTGCCAGCAGCTTAGGAGTCAGCGGGGAAACAGATACGCAGTATTTT
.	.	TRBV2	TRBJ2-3	CASRAVDTQYF	TGTGCCAGCAGGGCAGTGGATACGCAGTATTTT
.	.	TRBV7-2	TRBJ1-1	CASVRGGGFTEAFF	TGTGCCAGCGTTCGGGGGGGCGGGTTTACTGAAGCTTTCTTT
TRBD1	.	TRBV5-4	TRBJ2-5	CASSLDRGETQYF	TGTGCCAGCAGTTTGGACAGGGGAGAGACCCAGTACTTC
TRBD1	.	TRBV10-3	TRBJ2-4	CAISDPAGGAKNIQYF	TGTGCCATCAGCGATCCTGCAGGGGGTGCCAAAAACATTCAGTACTTC
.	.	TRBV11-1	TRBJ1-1	CASSLEKWSGTEAFF	TGTGCCAGCAGCTTAGAGAAGTGGAGCGGCACTGAAGCTTTCTTT
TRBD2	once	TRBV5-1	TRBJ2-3	CASSLVSSGSDTQYF	TGCGCCAGCAGCTTGGTGTCTAGCGGGAGTGATACGCAGTATTTT
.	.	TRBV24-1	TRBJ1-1	CATSRPTQGGTEAFF	TGTGCCACCTCCCGACCCACACAGGGTGGAACTGAAGCTTTCTTT